This T cell receptor beta chain was captured by sequencing in a study of T-cell reconstitution after alpha-beta-depleted transplantation in children. Germline V gene sequence: CDR1 GTSNPN, CDR2 SVGIG (reference sequence). The CDR3 sequence is 15 residues long. Trimming cost V 0 bases and J 4 bases, with 15 bases left between them. TCRbeta library preparation incorporated unique molecular identifiers. TCRdb ran MiXCR on the PCR reads and lists one entry per CDR3 protein. The sample carries about 400,000 distinct CDR3 sequences, about an eighth recorded once. The TCR originated in a human donor who donated a stem cell graft to a child with Fanconi anemia. V is TRBV30 and J is TRBJ1-1; possible D gene TRBD1, 6 bases. The specimen was PBMCs, collected from the stem cell graft. CDR3 sequence: CAWSVRGALSTEAFF. CDR3 nucleotide sequence: TGTGCCTGGAGTGTCAGGGGCGCCTTGAGCACTGAAGCTTTCTTT.